The entry below describes one T cell receptor (beta chain). The sample originates from a study of blood T cell repertoires in COVID-19. Germline CDR1 is MNHNY and CDR2 is SVGAGI (reference sequence). Trimming removed 1 base from V and 4 bases from J; junction bases left unmatched: 3. The CDR3 is 15 residues long. Only in-frame clones appear in the TCRdb table, and some are missing; sequencing was by immunoSEQ multiplex PCR. The repertoire holds over 120,000 clones, with roughly 87% as singletons. This sequence originates from a man aged 65 to 85 with acute or convalescent COVID-19. The sequenced sample consisted of peripheral blood. The V gene is TRBV6-6, the J gene TRBJ2-1; 8 bases map to TRBD2. CDR3: CASSYYGGGYNEQFF. The CDR3 region has the DNA TGTGCCAGCAGTTACTACGGGGGGGGATACAATGAGCAGTTCTTC.